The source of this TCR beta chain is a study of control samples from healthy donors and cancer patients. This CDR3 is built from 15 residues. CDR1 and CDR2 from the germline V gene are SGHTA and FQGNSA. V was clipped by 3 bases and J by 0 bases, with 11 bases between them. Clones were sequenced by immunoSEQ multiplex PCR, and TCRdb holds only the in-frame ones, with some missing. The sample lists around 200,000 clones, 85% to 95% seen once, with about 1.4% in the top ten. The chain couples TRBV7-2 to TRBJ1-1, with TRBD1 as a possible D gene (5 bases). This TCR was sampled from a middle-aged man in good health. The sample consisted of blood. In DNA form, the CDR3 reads TGTGCCAGCAGCTTTATCGGGGGGATGAACACTGAAGCTTTCTTT. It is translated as CASSFIGGMNTEAFF.